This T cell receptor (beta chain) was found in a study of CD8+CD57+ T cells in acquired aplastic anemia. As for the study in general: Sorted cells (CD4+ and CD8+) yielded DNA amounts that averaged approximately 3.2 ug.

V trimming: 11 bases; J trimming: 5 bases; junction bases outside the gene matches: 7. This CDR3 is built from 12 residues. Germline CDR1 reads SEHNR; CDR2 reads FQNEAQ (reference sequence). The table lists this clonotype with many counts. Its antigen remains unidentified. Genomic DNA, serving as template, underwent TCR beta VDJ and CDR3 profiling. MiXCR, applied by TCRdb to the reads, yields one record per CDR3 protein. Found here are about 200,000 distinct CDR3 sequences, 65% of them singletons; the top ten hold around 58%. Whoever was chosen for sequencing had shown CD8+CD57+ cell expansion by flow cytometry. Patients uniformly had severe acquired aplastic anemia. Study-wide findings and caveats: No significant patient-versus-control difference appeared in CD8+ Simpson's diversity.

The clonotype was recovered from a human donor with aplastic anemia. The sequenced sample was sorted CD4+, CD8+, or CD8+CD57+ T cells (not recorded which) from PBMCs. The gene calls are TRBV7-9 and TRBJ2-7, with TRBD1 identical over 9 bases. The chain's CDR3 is CALGTGTDEQYF. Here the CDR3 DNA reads TGTGCCTTGGGGACAGGGACGGACGAGCAGTACTTC.